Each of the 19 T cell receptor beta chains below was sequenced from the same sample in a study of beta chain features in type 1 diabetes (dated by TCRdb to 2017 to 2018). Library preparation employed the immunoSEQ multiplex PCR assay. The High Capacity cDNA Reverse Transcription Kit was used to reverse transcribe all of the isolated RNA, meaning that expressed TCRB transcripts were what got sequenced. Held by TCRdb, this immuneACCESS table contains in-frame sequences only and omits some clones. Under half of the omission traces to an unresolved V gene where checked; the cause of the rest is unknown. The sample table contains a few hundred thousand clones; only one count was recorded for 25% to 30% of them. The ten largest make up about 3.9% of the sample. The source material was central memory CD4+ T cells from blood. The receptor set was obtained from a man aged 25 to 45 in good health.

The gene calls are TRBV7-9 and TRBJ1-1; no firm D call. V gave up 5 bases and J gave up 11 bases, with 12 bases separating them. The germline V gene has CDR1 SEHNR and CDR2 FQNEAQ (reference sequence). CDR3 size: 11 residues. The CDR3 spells CASSDSGRAFF. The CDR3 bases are TGTGCCAGCAGCGATTCTGGAAGGGCTTTCTTT. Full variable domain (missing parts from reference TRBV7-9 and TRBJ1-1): DTGVSQNPRHKITKRGQNVTFRCDPISEHNRLYWYRQTLGQGPEFLTYFQNEAQLEKSRLLSDRFSAERPKGSFSTLEIQRTEQGDSAMYLCASSDSGRAFFGQGTRLTVV.

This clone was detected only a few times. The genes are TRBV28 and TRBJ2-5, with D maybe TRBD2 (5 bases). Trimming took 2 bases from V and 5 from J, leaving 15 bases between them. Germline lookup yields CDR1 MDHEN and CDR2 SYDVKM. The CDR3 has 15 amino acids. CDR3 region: CASSLGGSGRETQYF. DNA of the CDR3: TGTGCCAGCAGTTTAGGAGGTTCGGGTAGGGAGACCCAGTACTTC. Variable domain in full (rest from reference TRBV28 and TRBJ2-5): DVKVTQSSRYLVKRTGEKVFLECVQDMDHENMFWYRQDPGLGLRLIYFSYDVKMKEKGDIPEGYSVSREKKERFSLILESASTNQTSMYLCASSLGGSGRETQYFGPGTRLLVL.

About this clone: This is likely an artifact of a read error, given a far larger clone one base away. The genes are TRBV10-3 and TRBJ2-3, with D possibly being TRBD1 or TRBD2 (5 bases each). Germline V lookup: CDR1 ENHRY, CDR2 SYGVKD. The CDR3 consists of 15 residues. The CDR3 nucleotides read TGTGCCCTCAGTGAGCGGCAGGGCCCCACAGATACGCAGTATTTT. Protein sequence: CALSERQGPTDTQYF.

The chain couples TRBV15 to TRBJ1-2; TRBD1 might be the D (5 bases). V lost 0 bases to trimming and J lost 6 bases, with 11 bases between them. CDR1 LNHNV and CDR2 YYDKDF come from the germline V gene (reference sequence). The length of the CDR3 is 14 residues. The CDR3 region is CATSRDWGMDGYTF. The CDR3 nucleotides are TGTGCCACCAGCAGAGATTGGGGGATGGATGGCTACACCTTC.

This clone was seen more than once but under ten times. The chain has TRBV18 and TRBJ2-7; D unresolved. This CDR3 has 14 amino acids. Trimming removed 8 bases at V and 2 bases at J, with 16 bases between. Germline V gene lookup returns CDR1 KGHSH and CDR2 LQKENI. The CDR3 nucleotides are TGTGCCAGCCATCATACTCAGGCGCCCTACGAGCAGTACTTC. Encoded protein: CASHHTQAPYEQYF.

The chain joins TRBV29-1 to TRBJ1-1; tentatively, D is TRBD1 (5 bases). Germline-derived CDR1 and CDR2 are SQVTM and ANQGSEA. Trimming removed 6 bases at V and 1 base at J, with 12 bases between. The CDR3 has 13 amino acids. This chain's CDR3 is CSVSGGGNTEAFF. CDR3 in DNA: TGCAGCGTCTCCGGGGGAGGGAACACTGAAGCTTTCTTT.

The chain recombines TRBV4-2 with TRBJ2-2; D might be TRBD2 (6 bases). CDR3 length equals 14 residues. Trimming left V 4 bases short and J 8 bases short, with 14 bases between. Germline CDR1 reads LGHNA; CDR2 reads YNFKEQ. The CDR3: CASSLSGGGGELFF. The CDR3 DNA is TGTGCCAGCAGCCTCTCCGGGGGTGGAGGGGAGCTGTTTTTT.

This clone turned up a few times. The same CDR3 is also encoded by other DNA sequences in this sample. The CDR3 region is CSVGQGQTDTQYF. Here the CDR3 DNA reads TGCAGCGTTGGACAGGGACAGACAGATACGCAGTATTTT. This sequence joins TRBV29-1 and TRBJ2-3, with 7 bases matching TRBD1. The CDR3 length is 13 residues. Germline V gives CDR1 SQVTM, CDR2 ANQGSEA. Trimming removed 4 bases from V and 3 bases from J; junction bases left unmatched: 4.

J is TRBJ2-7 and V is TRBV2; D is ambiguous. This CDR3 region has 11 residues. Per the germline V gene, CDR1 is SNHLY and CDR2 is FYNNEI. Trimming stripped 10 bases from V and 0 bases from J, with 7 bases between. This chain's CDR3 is CATTASYEQYF. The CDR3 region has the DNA TGTGCCACCACGGCCTCCTACGAGCAGTACTTC.

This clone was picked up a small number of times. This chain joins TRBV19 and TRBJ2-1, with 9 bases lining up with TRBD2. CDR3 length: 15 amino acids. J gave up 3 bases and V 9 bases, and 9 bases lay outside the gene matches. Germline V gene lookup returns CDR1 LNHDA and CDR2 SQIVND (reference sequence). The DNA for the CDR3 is TGTGCCAGATGGACTAGCGCGAAGAACTACAATGAGCAGTTCTTC. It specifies CARWTSAKNYNEQFF.

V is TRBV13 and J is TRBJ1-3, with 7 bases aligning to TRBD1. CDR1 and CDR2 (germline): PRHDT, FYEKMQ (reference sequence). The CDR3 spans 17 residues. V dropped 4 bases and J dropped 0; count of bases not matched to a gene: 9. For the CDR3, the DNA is TGTGCCAGCAGCTACAGACAGGGACGGTCCTCTGGAAACACCATATATTTT. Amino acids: CASSYRQGRSSGNTIYF. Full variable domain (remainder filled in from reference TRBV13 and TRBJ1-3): AAGVIQSPRHLIKEKRETATLKCYPIPRHDTVYWYQQGPGQDPQFLISFYEKMQSDKGSIPDRFSAQQFSDYHSELNMSSLELGDSALYFCASSYRQGRSSGNTIYFGEGSWLTVV.

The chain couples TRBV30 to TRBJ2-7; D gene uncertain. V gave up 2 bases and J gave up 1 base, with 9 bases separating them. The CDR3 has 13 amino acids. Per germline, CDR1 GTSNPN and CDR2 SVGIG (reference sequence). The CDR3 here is CAWSTSSSYEQYF. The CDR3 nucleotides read TGTGCCTGGAGTACATCTAGTTCCTACGAGCAGTACTTC. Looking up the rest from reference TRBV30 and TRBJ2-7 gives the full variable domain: SQTIHQWPATLVQPVGSPLSLECTVEGTSNPNLYWYRQAAGRGLQLLFYSVGIGQISSEVPQNLSASRPQDRQFILSSKKLLLSDSGFYLCAWSTSSSYEQYFGPGTRLTVT.

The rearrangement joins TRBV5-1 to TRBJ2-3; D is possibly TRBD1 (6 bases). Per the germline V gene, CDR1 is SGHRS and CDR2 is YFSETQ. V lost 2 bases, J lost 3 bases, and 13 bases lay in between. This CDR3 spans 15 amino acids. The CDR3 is CASSLASQGTDTQYF. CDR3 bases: TGCGCCAGCAGCTTAGCCAGCCAGGGGACAGATACGCAGTATTTT.

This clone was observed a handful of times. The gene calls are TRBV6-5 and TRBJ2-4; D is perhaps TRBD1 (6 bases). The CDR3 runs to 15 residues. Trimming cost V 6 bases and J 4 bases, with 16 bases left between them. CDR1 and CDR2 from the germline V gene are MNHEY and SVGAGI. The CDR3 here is CASSLLRGEKNIQYF. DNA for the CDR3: TGTGCCAGCAGCCTACTCAGGGGAGAAAAAAACATTCAGTACTTC.

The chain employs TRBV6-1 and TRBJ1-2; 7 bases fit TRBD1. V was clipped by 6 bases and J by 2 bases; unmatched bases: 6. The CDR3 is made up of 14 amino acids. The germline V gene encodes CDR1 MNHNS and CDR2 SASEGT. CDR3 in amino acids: CASRALDRNYGYTF. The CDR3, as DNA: TGTGCCAGCAGAGCGCTGGACAGGAACTATGGCTACACCTTC.

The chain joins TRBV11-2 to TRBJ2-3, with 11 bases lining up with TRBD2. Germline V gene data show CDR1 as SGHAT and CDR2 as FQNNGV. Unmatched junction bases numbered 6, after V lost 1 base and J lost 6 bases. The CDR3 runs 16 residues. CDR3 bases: TGTGCCAGCAGCTTAGCACTAGCGGGGGCATGGGATACGCAGTATTTT. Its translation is CASSLALAGAWDTQYF.

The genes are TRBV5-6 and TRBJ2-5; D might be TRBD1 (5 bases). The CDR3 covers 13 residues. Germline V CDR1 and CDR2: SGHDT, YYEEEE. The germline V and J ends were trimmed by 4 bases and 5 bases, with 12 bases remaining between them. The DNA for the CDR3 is TGTGCCAGCAGCAAAACAGGTGCGGAGACCCAGTACTTC. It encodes CASSKTGAETQYF.

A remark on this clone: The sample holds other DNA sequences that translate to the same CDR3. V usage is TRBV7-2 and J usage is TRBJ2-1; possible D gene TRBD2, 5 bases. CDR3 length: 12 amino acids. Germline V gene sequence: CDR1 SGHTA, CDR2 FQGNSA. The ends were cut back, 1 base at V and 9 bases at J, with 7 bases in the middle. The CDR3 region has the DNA TGTGCCAGCAGCTTAGAACTAGGTGAGCAGTTCTTC. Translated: CASSLELGEQFF.

The CDR3, as DNA: TGTGCCAGCAGTACCCCGGACAGATACTATGGCTACACCTTC. It codes for CASSTPDRYYGYTF. The chain combines TRBV28 with TRBJ1-2; TRBD1 might be the D (6 bases). Between the trimmed V and J ends, which lost 5 bases and 3 bases, there was a span of 13 bases. The CDR3 has 14 amino acids. Germline V gene lookup returns CDR1 MDHEN and CDR2 SYDVKM.